These 19 T cell receptor beta chains were all obtained from the same sample, sequenced in a study of shared clonotypes between healthy human individuals (dated by TCRdb to about 2020). Library generation was performed with the immunoSEQ multiplex PCR assay. TCRdb took over this immuneACCESS table, retaining in-frame rearrangements with V and J assigned. Such tables are incomplete; in checked studies, under half of the missing clones stem from an unresolved V gene, and the remainder is unexplained. The sample table records about 1.1 million clones; around 77% of these occur just once. Over 0.8% of the sample lies in the top ten. Sequencing was done on a sample of memory CD4+ T cells from PBMCs. The sample's cell subset or site label is to be understood as: CD45RA-negative fraction. These receptors all stem from a man aged 18 to 35 in good health. Some clones in this sample may be carry-over from other donors' samples.

In this sample, this clone turned up once. This chain uses TRBV2 with TRBJ1-2; D might be TRBD1 (5 bases). The CDR3 consists of 13 residues. Germline V lookup: CDR1 SNHLY, CDR2 FYNNEI. Trimming left V 8 bases short and J 7 bases short, with 17 bases between. As DNA, the CDR3 is TGTGCCAGCGTGGAGGGGAGCTCCGGTGGCTACACCTTC. Its protein product is CASVEGSSGGYTF.

The rearrangement joins TRBV19 to TRBJ1-2, with 10 bases identical to TRBD1. Per germline, CDR1 LNHDA and CDR2 SQIVND (reference sequence). The V and J ends lost 6 bases and 4 bases, in that order; junction bases with no gene match: 8. The CDR3 runs 15 residues. CDR3 residues: CASRMTGGASYGYTF. CDR3 coding DNA: TGTGCCAGTAGGATGACAGGGGGCGCAAGCTATGGCTACACCTTC.

This clone was found once. This CDR3 is CATRTSGRVEEQFF. The CDR3, as DNA: TGTGCCACCAGGACTAGCGGGAGGGTGGAGGAGCAGTTCTTC. This rearrangement joins TRBV15 to TRBJ2-1, with 14 positions matching TRBD2. Germline loops: CDR1 LNHNV, CDR2 YYDKDF (reference sequence). V was pared by 6 bases and J by 10 bases, with 5 bases of the junction left unmatched. This CDR3 comprises 14 residues.

The chain carries TRBV5-4 and TRBJ2-5; 7 nucleotides agree with TRBD1. J was trimmed by 5 bases and V by 1 base; bases with no gene match: 8. CDR3 length equals 15 residues. Per germline, CDR1 SGHNT and CDR2 YYREEE (reference sequence). CDR3 region: CASSLPGGSWETQYF. The CDR3 DNA is TGTGCCAGCAGCTTGCCAGGGGGAAGTTGGGAGACCCAGTACTTC. The full variable domain, completed using reference TRBV5-4 and TRBJ2-5, is ETGVTQSPTHLIKTRGQQVTLRCSSQSGHNTVSWYQQALGQGPQFIFQYYREEENGRGNFPPRFSGLQFPNYSSELNVNALELDDSALYLCASSLPGGSWETQYFGPGTRLLVL.

The rearrangement uses TRBV5-4 and TRBJ2-3; TRBD2 matches at 7 bases. The CDR3 extends over 14 amino acids. The V and J ends lost 3 bases and 6 bases, in that order; junction bases with no gene match: 7. Germline CDR1 SGHNT, CDR2 YYREEE (reference sequence). The CDR3 loop reads CASSSGLVGDTQYF. The CDR3 DNA reads TGTGCCAGCAGCTCAGGACTAGTCGGGGATACGCAGTATTTT.

The chain couples TRBV5-1 to TRBJ2-3, with TRBD2 matching 7 bases. In germline, CDR1 is SGHRS, CDR2 YFSETQ. Losses at the gene ends were 0 bases for V and 5 bases for J; bases not matched to a gene: 12. This CDR3 has 17 amino acids. CDR3 coding DNA: TGCGCCAGCAGCTTGGTCCCGTCCGGGTCGGGGGGAGATACGCAGTATTTT. Translated: CASSLVPSGSGGDTQYF.

The sample holds a few counts of this clone. The V call is TRBV19, the J call TRBJ1-1, with 8 bases fitting TRBD1. The CDR3 loop spans 15 amino acids. The germline CDR1 and CDR2 sequences are LNHDA and SQIVND (reference sequence). V was pared by 4 bases and J by 1 base, with 5 bases of the junction left unmatched. The DNA for the CDR3 is TGTGCCAGTAGTACGGTCGACAGGGGGAACACTGAAGCTTTCTTT. It yields the protein CASSTVDRGNTEAFF.

This chain uses TRBV6-5 with TRBJ2-6; D might be TRBD1 (5 bases). Germline values: CDR1 MNHEY, CDR2 SVGAGI. V was pared by 2 bases and J by 0 bases, with 8 bases between. This CDR3 region has 16 residues. CDR3: CASSYGDSSGANVLTF. The CDR3 coding sequence is TGTGCCAGCAGTTACGGAGACAGCTCTGGGGCCAACGTCCTGACTTTC.

This chain connects TRBV19 to TRBJ2-7, with D perhaps TRBD2 (6 bases). This CDR3 spans 13 amino acids. Trimming shortened V by 10 bases and J by 1 base, and 14 bases separated the two germline ends. Germline lookup yields CDR1 LNHDA and CDR2 SQIVND (reference sequence). The CDR3 DNA sequence: TGTGCCACCAGAGGGGACTCTTCCTACGAGCAGTACTTC. Translation: CATRGDSSYEQYF.

The gene calls are TRBV28 and TRBJ2-7; maybe TRBD2 (6 bases). The CDR3 has 15 residues. The germline V gene has CDR1 MDHEN and CDR2 SYDVKM. Trimming cost V 5 bases and J 2 bases, with 16 bases left between them. As DNA, the CDR3 is TGTGCCAGCAGTCCATTAGGGACTTCCCCCTACGAGCAGTACTTC. The encoded protein is CASSPLGTSPYEQYF.

Details on this clone: Germline and junction disagree at one end, which may indicate a read error. The chain recombines TRBV6-5 with TRBJ1-2; no reliable D call. Germline V gene lookup returns CDR1 MNHEY and CDR2 SVGAGI. The CDR3 has 10 amino acids. CDR3: CASRDGLSIF. CDR3 in DNA: TGTGCCAGCAGGGACGGGCTTTCAATCTTC.

The J gene is TRBJ2-1, the V gene TRBV5-1; 8 nucleotides align to TRBD1. The CDR3 sequence is 15 residues long. Germline lookup yields CDR1 SGHRS and CDR2 YFSETQ. V lost 5 bases, J lost 9 bases, and 13 bases stayed unmatched. The CDR3 region is CASSFRTGTLSEQFF. The CDR3 DNA is TGCGCCAGCAGTTTCCGGACAGGGACCCTTAGTGAGCAGTTCTTC.

This clone turned up a few times. Other DNA sequences in this specimen translate into the identical CDR3. This chain connects TRBV28 to TRBJ1-5, with D tentatively TRBD1 (6 bases). V was trimmed by 5 bases and J by 3 bases, leaving 14 bases between them. Germline CDR1 MDHEN, CDR2 SYDVKM. The CDR3 loop spans 15 amino acids. CDR3 in DNA: TGTGCCAGCAGTCCCCCTGGACAGCTCAATCAGCCCCAGCATTTT. Its translation: CASSPPGQLNQPQHF.

The V call is TRBV5-1, the J call TRBJ2-3, with D perhaps matching TRBD1 (6 bases). Trimming removed 5 bases from V and 1 base from J, with 20 bases in between. The CDR3 covers 17 residues. Germline values: CDR1 SGHRS, CDR2 YFSETQ. The CDR3 spells CASRLTGQLVGTDTQYF. In DNA form, the CDR3 reads TGCGCCAGCAGGCTGACAGGACAACTTGTGGGCACAGATACGCAGTATTTT.

The chain carries TRBV30 and TRBJ1-5; D is uncertain. Germline CDR1 and CDR2: GTSNPN and SVGIG (reference sequence). Trimming left V 3 bases short and J 5 bases short, with 11 bases between. There are 13 residues in the CDR3. CDR3 region: CAWSPSRYQPQHF. CDR3 DNA sequence: TGTGCCTGGAGCCCTTCACGGTATCAGCCCCAGCATTTT. Full variable domain (rest looked up from reference TRBV30 and TRBJ1-5): SQTIHQWPATLVQPVGSPLSLECTVEGTSNPNLYWYRQAAGRGLQLLFYSVGIGQISSEVPQNLSASRPQDRQFILSSKKLLLSDSGFYLCAWSPSRYQPQHFGDGTRLSIL.

The chain joins TRBV5-4 to TRBJ2-2, with D uncertain. The CDR3 has 17 amino acids. V gave up 3 bases and J gave up 7 bases, with 22 bases separating them. Germline loops: CDR1 SGHNT, CDR2 YYREEE (reference sequence). The CDR3 DNA reads as TGTGCCAGCAGCTCCCGGGCCCACCGAACGAAGATCGGGGAGCTGTTTTTT. Translated, it gives CASSSRAHRTKIGELFF.

The chain is built from TRBV5-1 and TRBJ2-7; TRBD2 is a possible D gene (6 bases). The CDR3 sequence is 14 residues long. Germline-derived CDR1 and CDR2 are SGHRS and YFSETQ. Trimming left V 2 bases short and J 2 bases short, with 11 bases between. The DNA for the CDR3 is TGCGCCAGCAGCTTTAGGGACTCTACCTACGAGCAGTACTTC. Encoded protein: CASSFRDSTYEQYF. The complete variable domain, with remaining parts taken from reference TRBV5-1 and TRBJ2-7, reads KAGVTQTPRYLIKTRGQQVTLSCSPISGHRSVSWYQQTPGQGLQFLFEYFSETQRNKGNFPGRFSGRQFSNSRSEMNVSTLELGDSALYLCASSFRDSTYEQYFGPGTRLTVT.

The chain combines TRBV29-1 with TRBJ2-5; a weak D match, TRBD2 (6 bases). CDR3 size: 14 residues. Trimming took off 7 bases at V and 1 base at J, with 16 bases between the two ends. CDR1 is SQVTM, CDR2 ANQGSEA, per germline. CDR3 nucleotide sequence: TGCAGCGGGGCGAGGAGGGGTGGCCAAGAGACCCAGTACTTC. It is translated as CSGARRGGQETQYF.

The J gene is TRBJ2-1, the V gene TRBV4-1; 8 positions match TRBD1. In germline, CDR1 is MGHRA, CDR2 YSYEKL. V shed 8 bases, J shed 2 bases, and the junction held 5 bases outside the gene matches. CDR3 length equals 14 residues. In nucleotides, the CDR3 is TGCGCCAGCGGACCGACAGGGGCCTACAATGAGCAGTTCTTC. It specifies CASGPTGAYNEQFF.